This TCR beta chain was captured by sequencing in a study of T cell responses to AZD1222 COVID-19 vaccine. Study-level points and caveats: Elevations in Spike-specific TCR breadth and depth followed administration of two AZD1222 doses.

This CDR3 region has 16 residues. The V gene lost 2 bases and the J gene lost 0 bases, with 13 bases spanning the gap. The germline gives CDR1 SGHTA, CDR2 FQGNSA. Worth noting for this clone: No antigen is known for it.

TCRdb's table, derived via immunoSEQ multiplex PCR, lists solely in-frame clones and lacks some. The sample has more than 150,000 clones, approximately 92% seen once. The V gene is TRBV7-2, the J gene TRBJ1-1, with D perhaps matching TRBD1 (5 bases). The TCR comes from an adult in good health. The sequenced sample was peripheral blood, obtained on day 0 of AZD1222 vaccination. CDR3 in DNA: TGTGCCAGCAGCTTACTGGCAGGGTACATGAACACTGAAGCTTTCTTT. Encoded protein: CASSLLAGYMNTEAFF.